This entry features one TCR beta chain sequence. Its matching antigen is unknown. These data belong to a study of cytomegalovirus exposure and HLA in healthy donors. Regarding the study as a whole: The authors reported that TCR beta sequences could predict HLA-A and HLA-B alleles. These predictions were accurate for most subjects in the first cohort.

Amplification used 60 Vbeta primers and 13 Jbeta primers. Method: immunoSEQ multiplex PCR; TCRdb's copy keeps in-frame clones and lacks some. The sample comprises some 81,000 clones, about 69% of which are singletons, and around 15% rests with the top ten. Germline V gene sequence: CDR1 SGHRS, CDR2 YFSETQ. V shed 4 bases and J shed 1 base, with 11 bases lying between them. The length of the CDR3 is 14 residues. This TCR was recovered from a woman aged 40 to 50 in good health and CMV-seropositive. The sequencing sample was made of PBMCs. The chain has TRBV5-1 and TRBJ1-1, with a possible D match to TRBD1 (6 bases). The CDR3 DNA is TGCGCCAGCAGCGCCGGGACACAGAACACTGAAGCTTTCTTT. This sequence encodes CASSAGTQNTEAFF.